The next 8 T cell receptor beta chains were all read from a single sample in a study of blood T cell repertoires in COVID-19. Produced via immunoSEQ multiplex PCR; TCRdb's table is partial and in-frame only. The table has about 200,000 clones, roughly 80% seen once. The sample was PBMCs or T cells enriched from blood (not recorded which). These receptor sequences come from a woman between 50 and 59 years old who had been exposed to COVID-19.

The CDR3, as DNA: TGCGCCAGCAGCGCTCAGGGCGTCCGCTACGAGCAGTACTTC. This encodes CASSAQGVRYEQYF. This sequence joins TRBV5-1 and TRBJ2-7; TRBD1 might be the D (5 bases). Germline CDR1 SGHRS, CDR2 YFSETQ. CDR3 length: 14 residues. V lost 4 bases, J lost 3 bases, and 14 bases lay in between.

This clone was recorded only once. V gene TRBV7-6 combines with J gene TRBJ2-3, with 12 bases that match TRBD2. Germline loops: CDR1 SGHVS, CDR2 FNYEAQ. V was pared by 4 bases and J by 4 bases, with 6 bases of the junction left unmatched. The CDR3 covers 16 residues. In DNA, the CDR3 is TGTGCCAGCAGCTACCAGACTAGCGGGGGCCCAGATACGCAGTATTTT. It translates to CASSYQTSGGPDTQYF.

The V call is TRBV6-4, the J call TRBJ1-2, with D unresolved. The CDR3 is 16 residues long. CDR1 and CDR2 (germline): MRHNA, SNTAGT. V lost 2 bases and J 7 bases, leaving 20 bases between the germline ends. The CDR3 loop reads CASSDPGPLSWFGYTF. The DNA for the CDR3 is TGTGCCAGCAGTGACCCAGGCCCCCTTTCGTGGTTTGGCTACACCTTC.

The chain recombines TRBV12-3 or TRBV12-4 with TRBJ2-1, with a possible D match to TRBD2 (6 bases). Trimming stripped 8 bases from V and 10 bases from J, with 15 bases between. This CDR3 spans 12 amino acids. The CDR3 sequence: CASRGGGSEQFF. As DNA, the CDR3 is TGTGCCAGCCGGGGAGGAGGGAGCGAGCAGTTCTTC.

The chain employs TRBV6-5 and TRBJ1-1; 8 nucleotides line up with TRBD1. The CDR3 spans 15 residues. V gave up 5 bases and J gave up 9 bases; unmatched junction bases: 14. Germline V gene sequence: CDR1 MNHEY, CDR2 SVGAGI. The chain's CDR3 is CASSPSGSQGAKAFF. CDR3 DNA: TGTGCCAGCAGTCCATCTGGGAGTCAGGGGGCGAAAGCTTTCTTT.

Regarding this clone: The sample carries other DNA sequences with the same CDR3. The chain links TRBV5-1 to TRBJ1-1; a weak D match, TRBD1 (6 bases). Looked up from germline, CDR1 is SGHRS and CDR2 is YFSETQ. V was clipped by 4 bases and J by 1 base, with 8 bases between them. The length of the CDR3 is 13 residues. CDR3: CASSGGRNTEAFF. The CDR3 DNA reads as TGCGCCAGCAGCGGGGGCAGGAACACTGAAGCTTTCTTT.

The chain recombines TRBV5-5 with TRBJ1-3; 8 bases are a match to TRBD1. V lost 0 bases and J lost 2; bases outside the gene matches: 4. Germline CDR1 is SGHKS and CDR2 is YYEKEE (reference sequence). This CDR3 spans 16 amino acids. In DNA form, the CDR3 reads TGTGCCAGCAGCTTGGTCCCGACAGGGGCTGGAAACACCATATATTTT. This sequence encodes CASSLVPTGAGNTIYF. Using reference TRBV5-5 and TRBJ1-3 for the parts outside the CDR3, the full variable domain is DAGVTQSPTHLIKTRGQQVTLRCSPISGHKSVSWYQQVLGQGPQFIFQYYEKEERGRGNFPDRFSARQFPNYSSELNVNALLLGDSALYLCASSLVPTGAGNTIYFGEGSWLTVV.

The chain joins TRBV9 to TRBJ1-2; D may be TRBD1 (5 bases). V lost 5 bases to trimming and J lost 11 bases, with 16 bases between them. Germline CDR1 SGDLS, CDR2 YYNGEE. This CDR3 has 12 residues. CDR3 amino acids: CASSEVGRGYTF. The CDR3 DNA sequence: TGTGCCAGCAGTGAGGTGGGGAGGGGTTACACCTTC.